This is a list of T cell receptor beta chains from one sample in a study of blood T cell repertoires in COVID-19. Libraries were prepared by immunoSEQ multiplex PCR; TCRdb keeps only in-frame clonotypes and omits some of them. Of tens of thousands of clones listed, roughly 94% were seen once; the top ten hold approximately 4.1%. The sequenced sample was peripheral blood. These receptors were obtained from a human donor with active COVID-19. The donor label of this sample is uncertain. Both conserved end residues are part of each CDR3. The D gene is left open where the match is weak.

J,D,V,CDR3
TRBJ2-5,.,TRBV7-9,CASSAGETQYF
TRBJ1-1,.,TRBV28,CASRERTEAFF
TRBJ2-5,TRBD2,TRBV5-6,CASSPARLAGQETQYF
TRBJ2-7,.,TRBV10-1,CASSEAGTYEQYF
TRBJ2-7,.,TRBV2,CASSERRDLREQYF
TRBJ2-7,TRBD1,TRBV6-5,CASSYSGGLSYEQYF
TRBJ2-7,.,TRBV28,CASSSTLDLNEQYF
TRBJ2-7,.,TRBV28,CASSLGGAIDSTPYEQYF
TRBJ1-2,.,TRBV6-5,CASSYSRVYGYTF
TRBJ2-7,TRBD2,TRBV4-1,CASSLPTAGGPHEQYF
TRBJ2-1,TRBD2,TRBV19,CASSILGGSSYNEQFF
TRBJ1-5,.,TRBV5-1,CASSLAGQTYQPQHF
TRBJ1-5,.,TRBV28,CASSFRGVNQPQHF
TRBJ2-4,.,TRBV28,CASAFGQPGDQYF
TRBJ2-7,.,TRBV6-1,CASSENGFGVDYEQYF
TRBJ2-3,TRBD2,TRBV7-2,CASSFGGGSVSDTQYF
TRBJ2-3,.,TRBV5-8,CASSLYLGASTDTQYF
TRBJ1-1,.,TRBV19,CASSIEGRASGWNTEAFF
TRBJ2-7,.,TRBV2,CASSESKQGGSYEQYF
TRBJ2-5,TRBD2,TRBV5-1,CASSLRRGMSETQYF
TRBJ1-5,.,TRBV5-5,CASSFGSANQPQHF
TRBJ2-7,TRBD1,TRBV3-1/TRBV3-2,CASKSDRAPYEQYF
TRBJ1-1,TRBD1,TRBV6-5,CASSYSDRVGTEAFF
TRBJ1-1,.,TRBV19,CASDPGTRGTEAFF
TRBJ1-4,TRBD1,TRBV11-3,CASSLPGQGAKLFF
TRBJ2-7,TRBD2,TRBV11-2,CASSPGTSGIYEQYF
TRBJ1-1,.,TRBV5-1,CASSLDAANTEAFF
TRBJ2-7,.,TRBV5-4,CASSLNRVGPYEQYF
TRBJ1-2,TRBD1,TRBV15,CATSRDRGQGYGYTF
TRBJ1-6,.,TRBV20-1,CSASSGIANSPLHF
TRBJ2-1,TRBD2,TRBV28,CASSSAGLAGGGNEQFF
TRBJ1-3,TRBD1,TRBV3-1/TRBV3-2,CASSDRPPGGSGNTIYF
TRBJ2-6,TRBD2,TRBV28,CASSSRGAGANVLTF
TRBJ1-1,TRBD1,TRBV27,CASMAGQGQGNTEAFF
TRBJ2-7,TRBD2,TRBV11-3,CASSSGTSDPYEQYF
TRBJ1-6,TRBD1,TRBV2,CASSGQGQDSPLHF
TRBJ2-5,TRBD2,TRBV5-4,CASSVGTSGRGETQYF
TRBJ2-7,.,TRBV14,CASSLRRGGPYEQYF
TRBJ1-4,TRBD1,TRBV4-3,CASSQDIRGRRASNEKLFF
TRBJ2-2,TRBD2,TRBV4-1,CASSHGLAGVWGELFF
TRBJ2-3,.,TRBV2,CVQGKTGPDTQYF
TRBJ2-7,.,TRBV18,CASSPPTYEQYF
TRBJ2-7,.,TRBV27,CASRPNNYEQYF
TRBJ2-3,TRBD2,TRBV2,CASSEALPSGGHLLRRTSTDTQYF
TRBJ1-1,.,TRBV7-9,CASSPDQGWTEAFF
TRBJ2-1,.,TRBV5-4,CASSLYRQGNEQFF
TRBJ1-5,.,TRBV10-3,CAISKDRLNQPQHF